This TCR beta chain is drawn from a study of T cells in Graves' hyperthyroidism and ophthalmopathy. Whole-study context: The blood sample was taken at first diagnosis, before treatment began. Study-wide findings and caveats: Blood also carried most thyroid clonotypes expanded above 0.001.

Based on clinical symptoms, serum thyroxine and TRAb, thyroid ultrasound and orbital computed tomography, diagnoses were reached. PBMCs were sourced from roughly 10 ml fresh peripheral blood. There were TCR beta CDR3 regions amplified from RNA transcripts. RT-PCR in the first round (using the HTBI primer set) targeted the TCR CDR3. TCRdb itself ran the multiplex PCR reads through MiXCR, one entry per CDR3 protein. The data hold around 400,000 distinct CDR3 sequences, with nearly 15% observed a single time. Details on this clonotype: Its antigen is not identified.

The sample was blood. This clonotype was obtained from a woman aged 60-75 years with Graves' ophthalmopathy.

The CDR3 sequence is CATASSTDTQYF. In DNA form, the CDR3 reads TGTGCCACGGCTTCTAGCACAGATACGCAGTATTTT. The chain is built from TRBV10-3 and TRBJ2-3; D is undetermined. CDR1 is ENHRY, CDR2 SYGVKD, per germline. The CDR3 is 12 residues long. The V and J ends lost 10 bases and 0 bases respectively, with 8 bases between them.